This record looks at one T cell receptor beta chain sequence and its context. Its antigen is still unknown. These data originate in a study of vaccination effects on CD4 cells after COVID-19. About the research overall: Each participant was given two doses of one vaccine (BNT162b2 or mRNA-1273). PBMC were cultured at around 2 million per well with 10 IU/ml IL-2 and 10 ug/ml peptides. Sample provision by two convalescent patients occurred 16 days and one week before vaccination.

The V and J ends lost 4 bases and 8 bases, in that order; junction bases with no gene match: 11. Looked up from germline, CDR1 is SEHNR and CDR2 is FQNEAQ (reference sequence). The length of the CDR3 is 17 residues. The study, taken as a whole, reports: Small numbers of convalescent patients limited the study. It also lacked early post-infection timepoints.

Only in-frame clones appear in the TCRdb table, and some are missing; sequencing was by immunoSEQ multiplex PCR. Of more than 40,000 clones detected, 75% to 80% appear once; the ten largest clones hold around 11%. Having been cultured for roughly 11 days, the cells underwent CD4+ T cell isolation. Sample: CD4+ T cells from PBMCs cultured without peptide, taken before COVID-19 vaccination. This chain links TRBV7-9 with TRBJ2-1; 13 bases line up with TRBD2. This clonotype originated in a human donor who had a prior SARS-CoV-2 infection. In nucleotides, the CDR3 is TGTGCCAGCAGCTCCGGGACTAGCGGGGTCCCGGCGCATGAGCAGTTCTTC. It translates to CASSSGTSGVPAHEQFF.